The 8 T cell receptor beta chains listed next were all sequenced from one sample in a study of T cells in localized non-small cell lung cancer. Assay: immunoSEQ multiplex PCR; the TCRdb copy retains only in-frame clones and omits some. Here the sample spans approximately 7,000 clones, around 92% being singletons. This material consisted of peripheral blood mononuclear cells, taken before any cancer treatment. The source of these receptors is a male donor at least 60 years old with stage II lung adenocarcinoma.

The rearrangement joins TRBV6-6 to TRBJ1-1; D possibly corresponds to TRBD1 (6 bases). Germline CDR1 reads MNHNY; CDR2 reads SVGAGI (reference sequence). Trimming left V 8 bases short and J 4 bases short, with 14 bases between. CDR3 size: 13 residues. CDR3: CASRGRGVTEAFF. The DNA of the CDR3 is TGTGCCAGCCGGGGCAGGGGTGTCACTGAAGCTTTCTTT.

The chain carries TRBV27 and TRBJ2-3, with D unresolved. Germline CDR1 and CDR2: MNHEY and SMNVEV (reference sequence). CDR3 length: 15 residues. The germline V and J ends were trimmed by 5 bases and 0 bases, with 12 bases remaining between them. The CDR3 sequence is CASSALSPSTDTQYF. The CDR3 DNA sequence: TGTGCCAGCAGTGCTCTGTCGCCTAGCACAGATACGCAGTATTTT.

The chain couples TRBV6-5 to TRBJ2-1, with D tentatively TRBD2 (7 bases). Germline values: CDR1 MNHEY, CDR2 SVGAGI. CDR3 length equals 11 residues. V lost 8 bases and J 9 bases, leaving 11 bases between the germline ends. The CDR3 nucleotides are TGTGCCAGCCGTAGGGGGGGTGAGCAGTTCTTC. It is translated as CASRRGGEQFF.

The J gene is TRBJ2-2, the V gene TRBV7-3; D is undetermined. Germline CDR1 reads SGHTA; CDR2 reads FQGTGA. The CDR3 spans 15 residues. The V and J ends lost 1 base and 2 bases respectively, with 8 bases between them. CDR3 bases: TGTGCCAGCAGCTTAAGCCCGGAAAACACCGGGGAGCTGTTTTTT. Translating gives CASSLSPENTGELFF.

The CDR3 DNA sequence: TGTGCCATCAGTGATGGGGGGGCAGAGACCCAGTACTTC. Its protein is CAISDGGAETQYF. The V gene is TRBV10-3, the J gene TRBJ2-5; tentative D call: TRBD2 (7 bases). The V gene lost 3 bases and the J gene lost 4 bases, with 9 bases spanning the gap. Germline V gives CDR1 ENHRY, CDR2 SYGVKD. The CDR3 spans 13 residues.

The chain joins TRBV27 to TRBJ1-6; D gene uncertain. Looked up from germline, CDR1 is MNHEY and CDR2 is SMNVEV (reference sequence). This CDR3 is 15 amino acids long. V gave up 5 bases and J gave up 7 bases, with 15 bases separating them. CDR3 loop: CASSPKAGRNSPLHF. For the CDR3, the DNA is TGTGCCAGCAGTCCCAAGGCCGGGCGGAATTCACCCCTCCACTTT.

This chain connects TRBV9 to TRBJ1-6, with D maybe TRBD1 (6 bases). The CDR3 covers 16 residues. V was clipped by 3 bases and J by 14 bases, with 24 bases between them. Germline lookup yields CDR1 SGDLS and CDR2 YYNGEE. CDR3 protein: CASSATPLQGQGTLHF. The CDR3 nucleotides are TGTGCCAGCAGCGCCACGCCCCTACAGGGTCAAGGAACCCTCCACTTT. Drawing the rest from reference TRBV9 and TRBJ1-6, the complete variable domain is DSGVTQTPKHLITATGQRVTLRCSPRSGDLSVYWYQQSLDQGLQFLIQYYNGEERAKGNILERFSAQQFPDLHSELNLSSLELGDSALYFCASSATPLQGQGTLHFGNGTRLTVT.

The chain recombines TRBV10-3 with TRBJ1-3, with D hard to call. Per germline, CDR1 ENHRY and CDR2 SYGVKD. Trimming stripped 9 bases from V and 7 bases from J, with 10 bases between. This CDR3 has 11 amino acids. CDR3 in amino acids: CAISGSNTIYF. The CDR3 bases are TGTGCCATTTCGGGGAGTAACACCATATATTTT.